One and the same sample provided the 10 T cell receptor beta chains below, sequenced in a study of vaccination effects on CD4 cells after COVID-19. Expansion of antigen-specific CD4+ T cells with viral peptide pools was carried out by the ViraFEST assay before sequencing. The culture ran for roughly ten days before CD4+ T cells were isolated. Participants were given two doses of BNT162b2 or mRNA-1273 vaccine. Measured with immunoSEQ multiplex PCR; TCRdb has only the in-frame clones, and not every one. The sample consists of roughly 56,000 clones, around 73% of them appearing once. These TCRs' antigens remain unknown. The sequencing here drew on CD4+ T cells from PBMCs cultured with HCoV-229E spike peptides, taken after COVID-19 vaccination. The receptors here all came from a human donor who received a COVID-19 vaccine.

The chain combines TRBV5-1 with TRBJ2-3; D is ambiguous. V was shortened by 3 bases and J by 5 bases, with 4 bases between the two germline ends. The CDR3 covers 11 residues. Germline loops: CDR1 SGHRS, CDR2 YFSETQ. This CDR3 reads CASSSQDTQYF. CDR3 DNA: TGCGCCAGCAGCTCCCAAGATACGCAGTATTTT.

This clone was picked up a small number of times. The chain's CDR3 is CASSFLSRIPGELFF. CDR3 sequence (DNA): TGTGCCAGCAGTTTCCTTTCCCGAATACCCGGGGAGCTGTTTTTT. This chain connects TRBV27 to TRBJ2-2; D gene unclear. Trimming shortened V by 3 bases and J by 6 bases, and 14 bases separated the two germline ends. The CDR3 contains 15 residues. CDR1 and CDR2 (germline): MNHEY, SMNVEV (reference sequence).

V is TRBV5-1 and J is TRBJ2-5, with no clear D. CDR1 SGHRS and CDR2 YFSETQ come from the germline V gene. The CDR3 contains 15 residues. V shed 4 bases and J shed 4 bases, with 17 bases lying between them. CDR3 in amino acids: CASSPAAFVRETQYF. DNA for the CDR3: TGCGCCAGCAGCCCAGCAGCATTCGTCCGAGAGACCCAGTACTTC.

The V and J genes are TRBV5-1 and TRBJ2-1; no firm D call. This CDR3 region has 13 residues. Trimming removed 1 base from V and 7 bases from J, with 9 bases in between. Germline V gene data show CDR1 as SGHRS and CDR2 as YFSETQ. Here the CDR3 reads CASSLFPRNEQFF. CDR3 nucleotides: TGCGCCAGCAGCTTGTTTCCCCGAAATGAGCAGTTCTTC.

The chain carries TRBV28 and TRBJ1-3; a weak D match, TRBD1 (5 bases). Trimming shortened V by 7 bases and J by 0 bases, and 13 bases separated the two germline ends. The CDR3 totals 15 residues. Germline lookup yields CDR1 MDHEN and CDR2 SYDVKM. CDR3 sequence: CASKDGAFSGNTIYF. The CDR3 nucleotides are TGTGCCAGCAAGGACGGGGCCTTCTCTGGAAACACCATATATTTT.

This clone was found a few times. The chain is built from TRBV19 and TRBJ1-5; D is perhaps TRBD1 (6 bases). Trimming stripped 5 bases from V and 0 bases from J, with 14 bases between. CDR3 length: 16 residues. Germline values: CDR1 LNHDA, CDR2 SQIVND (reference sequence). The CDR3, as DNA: TGTGCCAGTAGTCATAGGGGGACCAATAGCAATCAGCCCCAGCATTTT. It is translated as CASSHRGTNSNQPQHF.

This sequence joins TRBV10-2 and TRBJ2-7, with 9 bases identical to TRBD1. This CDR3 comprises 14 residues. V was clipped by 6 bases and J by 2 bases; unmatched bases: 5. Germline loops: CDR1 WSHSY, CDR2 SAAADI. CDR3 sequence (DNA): TGCGCCAGCAGGCCTGGACAGGGGCCCTACGAGCAGTACGTC. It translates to CASRPGQGPYEQYV.

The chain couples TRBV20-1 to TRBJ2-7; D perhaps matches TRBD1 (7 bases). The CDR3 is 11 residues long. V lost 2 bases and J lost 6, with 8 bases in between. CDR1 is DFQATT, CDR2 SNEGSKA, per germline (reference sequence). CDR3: CSARQGGEQYV. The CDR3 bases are TGCAGTGCTAGACAGGGGGGCGAGCAGTACGTC.

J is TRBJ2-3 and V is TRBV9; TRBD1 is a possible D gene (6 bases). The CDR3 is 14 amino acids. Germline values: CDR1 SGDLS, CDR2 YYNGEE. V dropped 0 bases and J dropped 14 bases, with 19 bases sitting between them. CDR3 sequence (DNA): TGTGCCAGCAGCGTAGCTGCGGAGACAGGACCACCGTATTTT. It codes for CASSVAAETGPPYF.

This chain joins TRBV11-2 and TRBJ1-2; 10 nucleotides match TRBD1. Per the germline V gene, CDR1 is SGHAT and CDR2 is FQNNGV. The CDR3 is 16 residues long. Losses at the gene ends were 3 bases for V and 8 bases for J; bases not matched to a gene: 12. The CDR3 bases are TGTGCCAGCAGCTTCGGACAGGGGGACGTCAAGGAGGGCTACACCTTC. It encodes CASSFGQGDVKEGYTF.